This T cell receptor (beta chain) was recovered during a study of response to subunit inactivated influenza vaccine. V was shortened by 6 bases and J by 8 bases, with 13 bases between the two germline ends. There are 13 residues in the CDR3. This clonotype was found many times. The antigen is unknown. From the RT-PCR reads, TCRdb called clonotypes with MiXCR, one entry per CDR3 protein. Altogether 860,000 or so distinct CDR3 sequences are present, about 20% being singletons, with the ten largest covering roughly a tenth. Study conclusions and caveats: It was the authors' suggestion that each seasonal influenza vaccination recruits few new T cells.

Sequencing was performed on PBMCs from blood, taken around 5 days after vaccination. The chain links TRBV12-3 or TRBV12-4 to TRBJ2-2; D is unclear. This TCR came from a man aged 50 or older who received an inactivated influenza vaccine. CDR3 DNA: TGTGCCAGCAGGGGGTTGGGTCGAGGGGAGCTGTTTTTT. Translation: CASRGLGRGELFF.